Sequencing of this T cell receptor (beta chain) was carried out in a study of T cells expressing NK-cell markers. Findings and limits, study-wide: The study found dominant NKG2C+ clonotypes at about 1.0-7.0% of CD8+ T cells in about 6 donors.

As regards this clonotype: Antigen: not known.

TCRdb derives one entry per CDR3 protein from the 5' RACE reads, leaving out DNA. Here the sample table reports 500,000 to 600,000 distinct CDR3 sequences. Germline V gene sequence: CDR1 SGHRS, CDR2 YFSETQ. This CDR3 spans 15 amino acids. The J gene is TRBJ1-1, the V gene TRBV5-1. The receptor was isolated from a man aged 18 to 29 in good health. The material sequenced was blood T cells: a sorted CD56 or NKG2C T cell subset, CD4+ or CD8+ T cells, or bulk PBMC T cells (not recorded which). This CDR3 is CASSLALGGGTEAFF.